A selection of T cell receptor beta chains follows, all from one sample in a study of CD8 T cells in ankylosing spondylitis. A single record per CDR3 protein comes from TCRdb applying MiXCR to the 5' RACE reads. The sample has fewer than 750,000 distinct CDR3 sequences; 15% to 20% are singletons. The sequenced sample consisted of blood, either unsorted or a sorted T cell fraction (not recorded which). These receptors came from a male donor with ankylosing spondylitis. The CDR3 runs from the conserved cysteine through the conserved F or W. A D gene is named only where the DNA matches it firmly. For some rows the clone size is stated as once, few or many, or as a class when expanded; others skip it.

d_call | j_call | clone_size | v_call | cdr3_aa | cdr3_nt
TRBD1 | TRBJ1-6 | . | TRBV12-3/TRBV12-4 | CASRGKGQGALSYNSPLHF | TGTGCCAGCAGGGGAAAGGGACAGGGGGCCCTCTCCTATAATTCACCCCTCCACTTT
TRBD2 | TRBJ2-5 | . | TRBV7-8 | CASGRSGSSPETQYF | TGTGCCAGCGGGCGAAGCGGGAGTTCTCCAGAGACCCAGTACTTC
. | TRBJ1-6 | . | TRBV12-3/TRBV12-4 | CASTLGGATQNSPLHF | TGTGCCAGCACCCTAGGGGGGGCAACCCAAAATTCACCCCTCCACTTT
. | TRBJ1-1 | . | TRBV12-3/TRBV12-4 | CASSFTWRGTEAFF | TGTGCCAGCAGTTTTACCTGGCGGGGCACTGAAGCTTTCTTT
TRBD2 | TRBJ2-1 | few | TRBV29-1 | CSVILAGAGDEQFF | TGCAGCGTAATACTAGCGGGAGCCGGGGATGAGCAGTTCTTC
TRBD1 | TRBJ2-4 | . | TRBV29-1 | CSVWGTGGGNIQYF | TGCAGCGTTTGGGGGACAGGGGGCGGGAACATTCAGTACTTC
. | TRBJ2-7 | . | TRBV9 | CASSSMAGPYEQYF | TGTGCCAGCAGCTCCATGGCGGGGCCCTACGAGCAGTACTTC
. | TRBJ2-7 | few | TRBV29-1 | CSARSGSSGVQYF | TGCAGCGCCCGCTCGGGCAGTTCGGGTGTGCAGTACTTC
. | TRBJ2-7 | . | TRBV7-2 | CASSLQRLVGNEQYF | TGTGCCAGCAGCTTACAAAGACTAGTTGGTAACGAGCAGTACTTC
. | TRBJ1-5 | few | TRBV4-1 | CASSQASGLNQPQHF | TGCGCCAGCAGCCAAGCGTCAGGGTTGAATCAGCCCCAGCATTTT
. | TRBJ2-3 | . | TRBV21-1 | CASSTRLAGSGTDTQYF | TGTGCCAGCAGCACCCGACTAGCGGGGTCTGGGACAGATACGCAGTATTTT
TRBD1 | TRBJ1-2 | . | TRBV3-1 | CASSAGGGGGYTF | TGTGCCAGCAGCGCAGGGGGGGGCGGCGGCTACACCTTC
. | TRBJ1-6 | many | TRBV12-3/TRBV12-4 | CASSLQGNNSPLHF | TGCGCCAGCAGCCTACAGGGAAATAATTCACCCCTCCACTTT
. | TRBJ2-7 | few | TRBV6-1 | CASSVADTFYEQYF | TGTGCCAGCAGTGTAGCGGATACGTTCTACGAGCAGTACTTC
. | TRBJ2-3 | . | TRBV5-1 | CASSPFRPSTDTQYF | TGCGCCAGCAGCCCCTTTAGGCCGAGCACAGATACGCAGTATTTT
TRBD1 | TRBJ1-5 | few | TRBV12-3/TRBV12-4 | CASSLGDRADQPQHF | TGTGCCAGCAGTTTAGGGGACAGGGCTGATCAGCCCCAGCATTTT
TRBD1 | TRBJ1-5 | many | TRBV3-1 | CASTGGPDQPQHF | TGTGCCAGCACAGGGGGACCGGATCAGCCCCAGCATTTT
. | TRBJ2-2 | few | TRBV14 | CASSPRGRANTGELFF | TGTGCCAGCAGCCCCCGCGGCAGGGCGAATACCGGGGAGCTGTTTTTT
TRBD2 | TRBJ2-7 | few | TRBV10-3 | CAISDRLAGHEQYF | TGTGCCATCAGTGACCGGCTAGCGGGGCATGAGCAGTACTTC
. | TRBJ2-7 | . | TRBV3-1 | CASSQVKALSYEQYF | TGTGCCAGCAGCCAAGTAAAGGCTTTGTCCTACGAGCAGTACTTC
TRBD2 | TRBJ2-1 | . | TRBV10-2 | CASSERVAGGRNEQFF | TGCGCCAGCAGTGAGCGGGTAGCGGGGGGCCGGAATGAGCAGTTCTTC
TRBD1 | TRBJ2-7 | . | TRBV12-5 | CVSGLGTVANEQYF | TGTGTTAGTGGTTTGGGGACAGTCGCCAACGAGCAGTACTTC
. | TRBJ2-2 | many | TRBV5-1 | CASSLAGANTGELFF | TGCGCCAGCAGCTTGGCGGGGGCGAACACCGGGGAGCTGTTTTTT
TRBD1 | TRBJ2-2 | . | TRBV20-1 | CSARAPGQGSRELFF | TGCAGTGCTAGAGCTCCGGGACAGGGGAGCCGGGAGCTGTTTTTT
. | TRBJ2-5 | . | TRBV29-1 | CSVDGDTQETQYF | TGCAGCGTTGACGGGGACACCCAAGAGACCCAGTACTTC
. | TRBJ2-1 | many | TRBV19 | CASSIGDGSYNEQFF | TGTGCCAGTAGTATAGGAGATGGGTCCTACAATGAGCAGTTCTTC
TRBD2 | TRBJ2-1 | few | TRBV11-2 | CASSLFIGGLAGGSSYNEQFF | TGTGCCAGCAGCTTATTCATCGGGGGACTAGCGGGAGGGAGCTCCTACAATGAGCAGTTCTTC
. | TRBJ2-1 | . | TRBV20-1 | CSARDRVDEQFF | TGCAGTGCTAGAGACAGGGTGGATGAGCAGTTCTTC
. | TRBJ2-3 | few | TRBV11-2 | CASTPERGGGDTQYF | TGTGCCAGCACCCCAGAGCGGGGAGGGGGAGATACGCAGTATTTT
. | TRBJ2-2 | few | TRBV12-3/TRBV12-4 | CASSLSSSVTGELFF | TGTGCCAGCAGTTTATCCTCAAGTGTAACCGGGGAGCTGTTTTTT
TRBD1 | TRBJ1-1 | . | TRBV7-9 | CASSFLDRGNTEAFF | TGTGCCAGCAGCTTCTTGGACAGGGGGAACACTGAAGCTTTCTTT
. | TRBJ2-4 | many | TRBV7-8 | CASSLGGSIAKNIQYF | TGTGCCAGCAGCTTAGGCGGCAGCATAGCCAAAAACATTCAGTACTTC
. | TRBJ1-1 | . | TRBV7-8 | CATYATQKVLNTEAFF | TGTGCCACTTATGCCACCCAGAAGGTATTGAACACTGAAGCTTTCTTT
TRBD1 | TRBJ2-6 | many | TRBV7-9 | CASSRTGANVLTF | TGTGCCAGCAGCCGGACAGGGGCAAACGTCCTGACTTTC
. | TRBJ1-1 | many | TRBV27 | CASRLTPGNTEAFF | TGTGCCAGCAGGCTGACCCCTGGGAACACTGAAGCTTTCTTT
TRBD2 | TRBJ2-1 | many | TRBV20-1 | CSAYRTSGYNEQFF | TGCAGTGCGTATAGGACTAGCGGTTACAATGAGCAGTTCTTC
. | TRBJ1-4 | . | TRBV20-1 | CSAPSSTNEKLFF | TGCAGTGCCCCCTCCTCAACTAATGAAAAACTGTTTTTT
. | TRBJ1-2 | . | TRBV20-1 | CSAREDRGYTF | TGCAGTGCTAGAGAAGACCGGGGCTACACCTTC
. | TRBJ1-3 | . | TRBV6-4 | CASSGDGPVHSGNTIYF | TGTGCCAGCAGTGGGGACGGGCCGGTCCACTCTGGAAACACCATATATTTT
. | TRBJ2-3 | few | TRBV7-9 | CASSLVGPDYTDTQYF | TGTGCCAGCAGCTTAGTTGGACCGGACTACACAGATACGCAGTATTTT
. | TRBJ2-7 | few | TRBV29-1 | CSVDISGRYEQYF | TGCAGCGTCGATATTAGCGGCCGCTACGAGCAGTACTTC
. | TRBJ2-3 | few | TRBV5-1 | CASSYLLQEASTDTQYF | TGCGCCAGCAGCTACCTCCTACAGGAAGCTAGCACAGATACGCAGTATTTT
TRBD2 | TRBJ2-7 | . | TRBV2 | CASSLTSGSKGEQYF | TGTGCCAGCAGTTTAACTAGCGGCTCCAAGGGCGAGCAGTACTTC
. | TRBJ2-7 | . | TRBV11-2 | CASSLGAGALDEQYF | TGTGCCAGCAGCTTAGGGGCAGGGGCCTTGGACGAGCAGTACTTC
. | TRBJ2-5 | few | TRBV20-1 | CSASLGWGTQYF | TGCAGTGCTAGTCTGGGGTGGGGGACCCAGTACTTC
. | TRBJ2-2 | . | TRBV6-1 | CASSAGTNFGELFF | TGTGCCAGCAGTGCCGGGACGAACTTCGGGGAGCTGTTTTTT
TRBD1 | TRBJ2-7 | few | TRBV9 | CASSVEDRDSYEQYF | TGTGCCAGCAGCGTAGAGGACAGGGACTCCTACGAGCAGTACTTC
. | TRBJ2-3 | few | TRBV20-1 | CSARGSGGKKDTQYF | TGCAGTGCTAGAGGATCTGGCGGGAAGAAGGATACGCAGTATTTT
TRBD1 | TRBJ2-1 | . | TRBV10-2 | CASSGQGAHEQFF | TGCGCCAGCAGTGGACAGGGGGCTCATGAGCAGTTCTTC
. | TRBJ2-3 | few | TRBV27 | CASSFRWGGRDTQYF | TGTGCCAGCAGTTTTAGGTGGGGGGGCCGTGATACGCAGTATTTT
. | TRBJ2-1 | few | TRBV5-1 | CASTNLTGYYNEQFF | TGCGCCAGCACCAACCTCACAGGGTACTACAATGAGCAGTTCTTC
. | TRBJ2-7 | . | TRBV7-9 | CASSLEPNYEQYF | TGTGCCAGCAGCTTAGAGCCCAACTACGAGCAGTACTTC
. | TRBJ2-7 | . | TRBV20-1 | CSARDSMGQYF | TGCAGTGCTAGGGACAGCATGGGGCAGTACTTC
. | TRBJ2-3 | . | TRBV6-2/TRBV6-3 | CASSYPTTDTQYF | TGTGCCAGCAGTTACCCTACTACAGATACGCAGTATTTT
. | TRBJ1-5 | many | TRBV4-2 | CASSQGQVNQPQHF | TGTGCCAGCAGCCAAGGGCAGGTTAACCAGCCCCAGCATTTT